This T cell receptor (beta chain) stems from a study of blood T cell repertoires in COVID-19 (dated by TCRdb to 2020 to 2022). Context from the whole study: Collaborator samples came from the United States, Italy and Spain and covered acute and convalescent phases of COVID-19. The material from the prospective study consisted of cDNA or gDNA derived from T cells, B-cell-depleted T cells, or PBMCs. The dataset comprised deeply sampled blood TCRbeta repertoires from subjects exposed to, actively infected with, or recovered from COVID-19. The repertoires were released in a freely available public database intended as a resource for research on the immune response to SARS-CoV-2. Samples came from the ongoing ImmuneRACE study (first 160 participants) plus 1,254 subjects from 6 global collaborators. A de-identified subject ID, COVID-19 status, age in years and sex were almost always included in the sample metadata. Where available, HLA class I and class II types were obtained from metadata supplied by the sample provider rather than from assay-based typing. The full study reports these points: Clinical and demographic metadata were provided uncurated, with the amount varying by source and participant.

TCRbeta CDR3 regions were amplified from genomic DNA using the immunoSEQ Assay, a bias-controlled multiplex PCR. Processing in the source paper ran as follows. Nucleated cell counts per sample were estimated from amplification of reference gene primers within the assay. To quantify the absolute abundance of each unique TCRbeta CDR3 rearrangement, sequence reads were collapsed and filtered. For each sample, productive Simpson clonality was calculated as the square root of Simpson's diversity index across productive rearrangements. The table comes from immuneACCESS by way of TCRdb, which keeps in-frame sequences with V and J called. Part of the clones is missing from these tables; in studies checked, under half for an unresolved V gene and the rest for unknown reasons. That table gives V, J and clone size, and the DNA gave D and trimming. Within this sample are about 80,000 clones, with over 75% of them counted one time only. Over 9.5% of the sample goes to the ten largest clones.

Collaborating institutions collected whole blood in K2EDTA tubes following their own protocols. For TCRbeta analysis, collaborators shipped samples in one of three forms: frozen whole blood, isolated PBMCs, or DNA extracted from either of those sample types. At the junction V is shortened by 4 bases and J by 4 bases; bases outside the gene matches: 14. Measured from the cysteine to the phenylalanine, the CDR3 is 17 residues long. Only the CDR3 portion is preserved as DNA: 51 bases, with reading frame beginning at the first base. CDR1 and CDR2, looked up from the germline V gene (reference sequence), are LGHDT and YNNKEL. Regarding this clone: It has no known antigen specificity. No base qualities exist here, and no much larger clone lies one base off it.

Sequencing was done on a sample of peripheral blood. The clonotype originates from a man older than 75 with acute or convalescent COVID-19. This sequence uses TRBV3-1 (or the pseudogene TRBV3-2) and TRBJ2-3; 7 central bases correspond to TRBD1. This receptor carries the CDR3 CASSPFRQGAFADTQYF. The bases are TGTGCCAGCAGCCCCTTTAGACAGGGAGCCTTCGCAGATACGCAGTATTTT.